The rows below give T cell receptor beta chains drawn from one sample of a study of CD8+ T cells in alopecia areata. Method: immunoSEQ multiplex PCR; TCRdb's copy keeps in-frame clones and lacks some. The repertoire holds around 190,000 clones, roughly 50% seen once, with over 4% in the top ten. The sequencing input was CD8+ T cells sorted from blood. The receptors here all came from a human donor in good health. Both conserved end residues are part of each CDR3. D genes are given only for firm matches. Rows may omit the clone size; those that give it use once, few, many or a size class.

j_call v_call d_call clone_size cdr3_nt cdr3_aa
TRBJ1-2 TRBV4-2 TRBD1 NA TGTGCCAGCAGCCCGCGGACAGGGGAGGGGTGGTCTGATGGCTACACCTTC CASSPRTGEGWSDGYTF
TRBJ2-5 TRBV4-1 TRBD1 NA TGCGCCAGCAGCCAAGGGGGCGGACAGGGGGCCCAAGAGACCCAGTACTTC CASSQGGGQGAQETQYF
TRBJ1-1 TRBV7-9 NA NA TGTGCCAGCAGCTCCCGTACGGACAACACTGAAGCTTTCTTT CASSSRTDNTEAFF
TRBJ1-2 TRBV7-8 NA NA TGTGCCAGCAGCTTACTCTTCGGGGGAGAAGAACCCGTAAACTATGGCTACACCTTC CASSLLFGGEEPVNYGYTF
TRBJ1-2 TRBV5-6 TRBD1 NA TGTGCCAGCACCGACGGGACAGGGAACTATGGCTACACCTTC CASTDGTGNYGYTF
TRBJ1-2 TRBV7-9 NA NA TGTGCCAGCAGCCCAGCGGCCCGCCCTGTTAACTATGGCTACACCTTC CASSPAARPVNYGYTF
TRBJ1-2 TRBV9 NA many TGTGCCAGCAGCGTAGCTGTGGGGGTCACAGGGAACTATGGCTACACCTTC CASSVAVGVTGNYGYTF
TRBJ1-2 TRBV2 TRBD1 few TGTGCCAGCAGTGAAGCGGTCCGGGACAGCTATGGCTACACCTTC CASSEAVRDSYGYTF
TRBJ1-1 TRBV2 TRBD1 NA TGTGCCAGCAGTATAGCCGGGACAGAGAACACTGAAGCTTTCTTT CASSIAGTENTEAFF
TRBJ1-2 TRBV25-1 NA NA TGTGCCAGCAGTGGGGGGCAAGGCTACACCTTC CASSGGQGYTF
TRBJ2-1 TRBV5-4 NA few TGTGCCAGCAGCTACCGGGGGGCCGGGCGGGAGCAGTTCTTC CASSYRGAGREQFF
TRBJ1-2 TRBV29-1 NA NA TGCAGCGTTGAAGAGGGCTACACCTTC CSVEEGYTF
TRBJ2-7 TRBV7-3 TRBD1 NA TGTGCCAGCAGCCGAGGGACAGGGATCAACGAGCAGTACTTC CASSRGTGINEQYF
TRBJ2-7 TRBV27 TRBD2 NA TGTGCCAGCAGTCCTGGACTAGCGGGGGGGACCTACGAGCAGTACTTC CASSPGLAGGTYEQYF
TRBJ2-3 TRBV7-9 TRBD2 few TGTGCCAGCAGGGGGGCGGCGACTAGCGGTACAGATACGCAGTATTTT CASRGAATSGTDTQYF
TRBJ1-2 TRBV7-6 NA few TGTGCCATAAGGGACGACAGGGGCTACACCTTC CAIRDDRGYTF
TRBJ1-1 TRBV12-5 NA few TGTGCTAGTGGTGTGTTCGACGAAGCTTTCTTT CASGVFDEAFF
TRBJ1-2 TRBV9 NA NA TGTGCCAGCAACAGTCCGGCCTATGGCTACACCTTC CASNSPAYGYTF
TRBJ2-7 TRBV29-1 NA few TGCAGCGTTGAAGGGTCCGGGGGGCTAGACTACGAGCAGTACTTC CSVEGSGGLDYEQYF
TRBJ1-1 TRBV6-1 NA NA TGTGCCAGCAGGCAGAGGAACACTGAAGCTTTCTTT CASRQRNTEAFF
TRBJ1-5 TRBV4-1 NA NA TGCGCCAGCAGCCAAGGTTTGGGGAGCAATCAGCCCCAGCATTTT CASSQGLGSNQPQHF
TRBJ2-3 TRBV6-4 NA many TGTGCCAGCAGCCGAGGACAGACATTTGACACAGATACGCAGTATTTT CASSRGQTFDTDTQYF
TRBJ2-5 TRBV29-1 TRBD2 NA TGCAGCGTTGAGATAGCGGGAGAGACCCAGTACTTC CSVEIAGETQYF
TRBJ2-1 TRBV5-1 NA NA TGCGCCAGCAGCTTGGAAAGGGGAGGCTACAATGAGCAGTTCTTC CASSLERGGYNEQFF
TRBJ1-1 TRBV7-9 NA few TGTGCCAGCAGCCGGACGGGTGAAGCTTTCTTT CASSRTGEAFF
TRBJ2-5 TRBV4-1 NA NA TGCGCCAGCAGCCAAGAAGGATTTGTCGAGACCCAGTACTTC CASSQEGFVETQYF
TRBJ2-3 TRBV29-1 NA few TGCAGCGTTGAAGGTGGACGGGGGGCGACAGATACGCAGTATTTT CSVEGGRGATDTQYF
TRBJ2-3 TRBV4-1 NA NA TGCGCCAGCAGCCTAATGACCCTCGGCGGAAGCACAGATACGCAGTATTTT CASSLMTLGGSTDTQYF
TRBJ2-3 TRBV11-2 TRBD2 NA TGTGCCAGCAGCTTTAGCGGGGGGGCGGCAGATACGCAGTATTTT CASSFSGGAADTQYF
TRBJ1-1 TRBV29-1 NA NA TGCAGCGTTGTTAGGGTGGATAGCACTGAAGCTTTCTTT CSVVRVDSTEAFF
TRBJ2-5 TRBV2 NA few TGTGCCAGCAGTGATAGGTACGAAGAGACCCAGTACTTC CASSDRYEETQYF
TRBJ2-7 TRBV29-1 TRBD1 NA TGCAGCGCTACGGGACAGGGGCAGGGGCAGTACTTC CSATGQGQGQYF
TRBJ2-2 TRBV27 NA NA TGTGCCAGCAGTTACAGAACCACCGGGGAGCTGTTTTTT CASSYRTTGELFF
TRBJ1-1 TRBV13 NA few TGTGCCAGCAGCTTAGACGCTGAAGCTTTCTTT CASSLDAEAFF
TRBJ2-1 TRBV4-1 TRBD2 NA TGCGCCAGCAGCCAGACACACACCGGGACTAGATCCTACAATGAGCAGTTCTTC CASSQTHTGTRSYNEQFF
TRBJ2-5 TRBV29-1 NA NA TGCAGCGTTGAACCCATGGACGGCCCAGTAGAGACCCAGTACTTC CSVEPMDGPVETQYF
TRBJ2-1 TRBV29-1 NA few TGCAGCGTTACCGGGACTCTGGGTGAGCAGTTCTTC CSVTGTLGEQFF
TRBJ1-2 TRBV27 NA NA TGTGCCAGCAGTTTAGGGGCGTCCCTTAACTATGGCTACACCTTC CASSLGASLNYGYTF
TRBJ2-6 TRBV5-1 TRBD1 NA TGCGCCAGCAGACCGGGACAGGCGGACTCTGGGGCCAACGTCCTGACTTTC CASRPGQADSGANVLTF
TRBJ2-7 TRBV5-1 TRBD2 NA TGCGCCAGCAGCTTTCGGGGGGCCTACGAGCAGTACTTC CASSFRGAYEQYF
TRBJ1-1 TRBV29-1 NA NA TGCAGCGTTGAGGGGGAGAGGACTGAAGCTTTCTTT CSVEGERTEAFF
TRBJ2-2 TRBV7-2 NA NA TGTGCCAGCAGACATCCATCGATGTCCTACACCGGGGAGCTGTTTTTT CASRHPSMSYTGELFF
TRBJ1-1 TRBV7-9 TRBD1 few TGTGCGGGGACAGGGGCGACTGAAGCTTTCTTT CAGTGATEAFF
TRBJ2-3 TRBV9 NA few TGTGCCAGCAGCGCAGGTTTAGGGGATACGCAGTATTTT CASSAGLGDTQYF
TRBJ2-2 TRBV4-1 TRBD2 few TGCGCCAGCGCCTCGGGACTAGCGTCGGGCACCGGGGAGCTGTTTTTT CASASGLASGTGELFF
TRBJ1-2 TRBV7-9 TRBD1 once TGTGCCAGCAGCCCAGCAGGGGGGTCGAGAGGGTATGGCTACACCTTC CASSPAGGSRGYGYTF
TRBJ2-2 TRBV5-6 TRBD2 NA TGTGCCAGCAGCTTGGTAGCGGGGACATACACCGGGGAGCTGTTTTTT CASSLVAGTYTGELFF
TRBJ1-2 TRBV29-1 TRBD1 few TGCAGCGTTACAGGGGGTTTGGACTATGGCTACACCTTC CSVTGGLDYGYTF
TRBJ1-5 TRBV2 TRBD1 few TGTGCCAGCGGACCCGGGACAGGGAATCAGCCCCAGCATTTT CASGPGTGNQPQHF
TRBJ2-1 TRBV19 NA NA TGTGCCAGTAGTGCCACTCCCACACCATACAATGAGCAGTTCTTC CASSATPTPYNEQFF
TRBJ2-3 TRBV27 NA NA TGTGCCAGCAGTCGGCGGGGATACACAGATACGCAGTATTTT CASSRRGYTDTQYF